The 21 T cell receptor beta chains in this list originate from one sample, sequenced in a study of blood T cell repertoires in COVID-19 (dated by TCRdb to 2018 to 2020). Libraries were constructed by the immunoSEQ multiplex PCR assay. TCRdb limited this immuneACCESS table to in-frame rearrangements with V and J called. A share of clones is missing; checked studies link under half to unresolved V genes, and the rest is unexplained. In all, the sample holds about 310,000 clones, and around 87% of those were seen once. 1.3% of the sample is in the top ten clones. The sequenced material came from peripheral blood. The receptors come from a man in his 70s with acute or convalescent COVID-19.

CDR3 sequence: CSADKAGIQETQYF. The CDR3 region has the DNA TGCAGCGCCGATAAGGCGGGAATTCAAGAGACCCAGTACTTC. The chain joins TRBV29-1 to TRBJ2-5; D possibly corresponds to TRBD2 (6 bases). Looked up from germline, CDR1 is SQVTM and CDR2 is ANQGSEA. This CDR3 spans 14 amino acids. V lost 7 bases to trimming and J lost 2 bases, with 17 bases between them.

The chain links TRBV1 to TRBJ2-7; the table gives TRBD2 as D, unverified against the DNA. TRBV1 is flagged as a pseudogene. The length of the CDR3 is 18 residues. The CDR3 DNA reads TGCACCAGCAGCCTCCGCCATACACTAGCGGGAGGATCCTACGAGCAGTACTTC. Its protein product is CTSSLRHTLAGGSYEQYF.

This chain uses TRBV7-2 with TRBJ2-1, with D perhaps matching TRBD1 (6 bases). This CDR3 has 15 residues. Deletions cut 4 bases from V and 5 bases from J, with 15 bases between. Germline values: CDR1 SGHTA, CDR2 FQGNSA. CDR3 in DNA: TGTGCCAGCAGCTCAACAGGGTTTTTGGACAATGAGCAGTTCTTC. It specifies CASSSTGFLDNEQFF.

Concerning this clone: At one end, the junction sequence differs from germline, possibly due to a read error. The chain employs TRBV5-5 and TRBJ1-2; a weak D match, TRBD1 (6 bases). This CDR3 region has 14 residues. Germline CDR1 SGHKS, CDR2 YYEKEE (reference sequence). The CDR3 spells CASSLAIEQGPIPF. CDR3 sequence (DNA): TGTGCCAGCAGCTTGGCAATCGAACAGGGCCCCATACCGTTC.

The chain employs TRBV6-4 and TRBJ2-3; TRBD2 aligns across 11 bases. The CDR3 consists of 16 residues. Unmatched junction bases numbered 5, after V lost 0 bases and J lost 6 bases. The germline gives CDR1 MRHNA, CDR2 SNTAGT. The CDR3 is CASSDSGLAGRDTQYF. CDR3 in DNA: TGTGCCAGCAGTGACTCTGGACTAGCGGGTCGTGATACGCAGTATTTT.

This chain joins TRBV3-1 (or the pseudogene TRBV3-2) and TRBJ1-2, with D possibly being TRBD1 (6 bases). This CDR3 spans 13 amino acids. Germline CDR1 and CDR2: LGHDT and YNNKEL (reference sequence). V was trimmed by 1 base and J by 4 bases, leaving 7 bases between them. CDR3 sequence: CASSQGTAYGYTF. CDR3 coding DNA: TGTGCCAGCAGCCAAGGGACAGCCTATGGCTACACCTTC.

The chain joins TRBV28 to TRBJ2-2; 9 positions match TRBD1. Losses at the gene ends were 6 bases for V and 3 bases for J; bases not matched to a gene: 8. The CDR3 sequence is 16 residues long. Germline assignment: CDR1 MDHEN and CDR2 SYDVKM. The CDR3 DNA reads TGTGCCAGCAGCCGCCGCGACAGGGGGTACACCGGGGAGCTGTTTTTT. This encodes CASSRRDRGYTGELFF.

This clone was recorded only once. The CDR3 bases are TGCGCCAGCAGTCGGAGACCGGGACTAGCGGGAAGCAATGAGCAGTTCTTC. Its protein is CASSRRPGLAGSNEQFF. The chain links TRBV23-1 to TRBJ2-1; TRBD2 aligns across 13 bases. TRBV23-1 is filed as an ORF, its function uncertain. Losses at the gene ends were 4 bases for V and 6 bases for J; bases not matched to a gene: 9. The CDR3 length is 17 residues.

V is TRBV21-1 and J is TRBJ2-1; TRBD2 is taken as the D call from the table, unchecked against the DNA. TRBV21-1 is recorded as a pseudogene. The CDR3 length is 17 residues. As DNA, the CDR3 is TGTGCCAGCAGCAAAGTGAGGGCCGCAAGCTCCTACAATGAGCAGTTCTTC. This translates into CASSKVRAASSYNEQFF.

The chain recombines TRBV7-2 with TRBJ2-5; TRBD1 is a possible D gene (6 bases). The V gene's germline CDR1 is SGHTA and CDR2 FQGNSA. This CDR3 is 13 amino acids long. V shed 4 bases and J shed 3 bases, with 9 bases lying between them. The CDR3 nucleotides read TGTGCCAGCAGCTCCCACAGGGAAGAGACCCAGTACTTC. Translated, it gives CASSSHREETQYF.

This chain joins TRBV6-5 and TRBJ2-7; weak D call: TRBD2 (5 bases). CDR3 length equals 14 residues. Trimming took off 6 bases at V and 2 bases at J, with 14 bases between the two ends. In germline, CDR1 is MNHEY, CDR2 SVGAGI. In DNA, the CDR3 is TGTGCCAGCAGAACCGGGGTGGTGGCCTACGAGCAGTACTTC. Translation: CASRTGVVAYEQYF.

The chain joins TRBV6-5 to TRBJ2-2; no firm D call. This CDR3 comprises 14 residues. The germline gives CDR1 MNHEY, CDR2 SVGAGI. Trimming shortened V by 3 bases and J by 1 base, and 6 bases separated the two germline ends. The CDR3 DNA follows: TGTGCCAGCAGTTATTTTCGGAACACCGGGGAGCTGTTTTTT. Its protein product is CASSYFRNTGELFF.

About this clone: This same CDR3 is encoded by further DNA sequences in the sample. The V call is TRBV3-1 (or the pseudogene TRBV3-2), the J call TRBJ1-5, with D hard to call. There are 14 residues in the CDR3. Per germline, CDR1 LGHDT and CDR2 YNNKEL (reference sequence). The germline V and J ends were trimmed by 0 bases and 2 bases, with 5 bases remaining between them. The CDR3 spells CASSQDGGNQPQHF. The DNA for the CDR3 is TGTGCCAGCAGCCAAGACGGGGGCAATCAGCCCCAGCATTTT.

The V gene is TRBV5-6, the J gene TRBJ1-5, with D possibly matching TRBD1 (6 bases). The V gene's germline CDR1 is SGHDT and CDR2 YYEEEE. The CDR3 is 14 residues long. V was pared by 6 bases and J by 7 bases, with 17 bases between. CDR3 residues: CASTSMRGGQPQHF. Written as DNA, the CDR3 is TGTGCCAGCACCTCTATGAGGGGGGGACAGCCCCAGCATTTT.

The V gene is TRBV20-1, the J gene TRBJ2-3; 12 bases line up with TRBD2. This CDR3 is 14 amino acids long. V lost 6 bases to trimming and J lost 6 bases; unmatched junction nucleotides: 7. Germline CDR1 and CDR2: DFQATT and SNEGSKA (reference sequence). The CDR3 loop is CSASSSGRVDTQYF. The CDR3, as DNA: TGCAGTGCGAGTTCTAGCGGGAGGGTGGATACGCAGTATTTT.

The chain carries TRBV19 and TRBJ2-5; 9 bases are a match to TRBD1. The CDR3 totals 16 residues. V lost 3 bases, J lost 3 bases, and 8 bases stayed unmatched. From germline, CDR1 is LNHDA and CDR2 SQIVND (reference sequence). The CDR3 DNA is TGTGCCAGTAGTATCACACGGGGGACAGGGAAAGAGACCCAGTACTTC. This sequence encodes CASSITRGTGKETQYF.

The rearrangement uses TRBV20-1 and TRBJ1-4; the D is unclear. Germline CDR1 DFQATT, CDR2 SNEGSKA (reference sequence). CDR3 length: 12 residues. Trimming shortened V by 3 bases and J by 10 bases, and 12 bases separated the two germline ends. CDR3 loop: CSASVDAGKLFF. The CDR3 region has the DNA TGCAGTGCTAGTGTTGACGCGGGAAAACTGTTTTTT.

This sequence joins TRBV12-3 or TRBV12-4 and TRBJ1-2; D perhaps matches TRBD1 (6 bases). This CDR3 comprises 13 residues. Trimming left V 5 bases short and J 4 bases short, with 11 bases between. Here the CDR3 reads CASSTGGGYGYTF. The DNA for the CDR3 is TGTGCCAGCAGTACGGGAGGGGGCTATGGCTACACCTTC.

Note on this clone: Distinct nucleotide sequences in the sample also encode this CDR3. The chain uses TRBV20-1 and TRBJ1-1; no firm D call. V was pared by 3 bases and J by 1 base, with 3 bases between. The CDR3 totals 11 residues. Germline CDR1 and CDR2: DFQATT and SNEGSKA (reference sequence). CDR3 sequence (DNA): TGCAGTGCTAGTCAGAACACTGAAGCTTTCTTT. Its protein product is CSASQNTEAFF.

V is TRBV13 and J is TRBJ1-3, with D hard to call. V lost 2 bases and J 4 bases, leaving 3 bases between the germline ends. Germline V lookup: CDR1 PRHDT, CDR2 FYEKMQ (reference sequence). The CDR3 runs 12 residues. CDR3 loop: CASSLQGNTIYF. The DNA of the CDR3 is TGTGCCAGCAGCTTACAGGGAAACACCATATATTTT.

The rearrangement uses TRBV2 and TRBJ1-5, with 10 bases that match TRBD1. With 8 bases clipped from V and 2 bases from J, the junction kept 6 bases outside the gene matches. This CDR3 has 15 residues. The germline V gene encodes CDR1 SNHLY and CDR2 FYNNEI. The CDR3 sequence is CASDTGTGGNQPQHF. The DNA for the CDR3 is TGTGCCAGCGACACCGGGACAGGGGGCAATCAGCCCCAGCATTTT.